This T cell receptor beta chain was recorded in a study of cytomegalovirus exposure and HLA in healthy donors. The PCR had 60 Vbeta and 13 Jbeta primers. Clones were read by immunoSEQ multiplex PCR, and TCRdb kept only the in-frame ones, dropping some. The sample yields about 80,000 clones, roughly 78% seen once. Overall study findings and caveats: In a later analysis, productive TCRs from donors in an Asian-associated ancestry cluster reportedly carried fewer N-insertions than the cohort mean. Later analysis revealed greater clonal expansion in HLA-associated TCR beta chains than in equally common others.

Trimming left V 8 bases short and J 6 bases short, with 11 bases between. Germline CDR1 MDHEN, CDR2 SYDVKM. The CDR3 totals 12 residues. A few counts support this clone. Its specificity is unknown. This TCR derives from a man aged 25-40 years in good health and CMV-seronegative. V is TRBV28 and J is TRBJ1-5; TRBD1 might be the D (6 bases). Sequencing input: PBMCs. The DNA of the CDR3 is TGTGCCAGCCGGCGGGGGGCTCAGCCCCAGCATTTT. Translation gives CASRRGAQPQHF.